One and the same sample provided the 3 T cell receptor beta chains below, sequenced in a study of cytomegalovirus exposure and HLA in healthy donors. Sequenced by immunoSEQ multiplex PCR; TCRdb stores in-frame clones only, minus some. The repertoire holds about 360,000 clones, with about nine tenths as singletons. The sample comprised PBMCs. Receptors originate from a woman under 30 in good health and CMV-seronegative.

CDR3 protein: CASSDETGGDEQFF. The CDR3 DNA reads as TGTGCCAGCAGTGACGAAACAGGGGGCGATGAGCAGTTCTTC. The gene calls are TRBV6-1 and TRBJ2-1; 9 bases agree with TRBD1. Losses at the gene ends were 3 bases for V and 8 bases for J; bases not matched to a gene: 5. The CDR3 totals 14 residues. CDR1 and CDR2 (germline): MNHNS, SASEGT.

This sequence joins TRBV7-3 and TRBJ2-5; a weak D match, TRBD2 (6 bases). V shed 1 base and J shed 1 base, with 10 bases lying between them. This CDR3 region has 15 residues. The V gene's germline CDR1 is SGHTA and CDR2 FQGTGA. The CDR3 loop is CASSLRPGLQETQYF. The CDR3 region has the DNA TGTGCCAGCAGCTTAAGACCGGGACTCCAAGAGACCCAGTACTTC.

The rearrangement joins TRBV7-8 to TRBJ1-2, with TRBD1 as a possible D gene (6 bases). V lost 3 bases to trimming and J lost 4 bases, with 15 bases between them. Germline V gene data show CDR1 as SGHVS and CDR2 as FQNEAQ. The CDR3 contains 15 residues. This CDR3 reads CASSFGRQETYGYTF. DNA of the CDR3: TGTGCCAGCAGCTTTGGGAGACAGGAAACCTATGGCTACACCTTC. Using reference TRBV7-8 and TRBJ1-2 for the parts outside the CDR3, the full variable domain is GAGVSQSPRYKVAKRGQDVALRCDPISGHVSLFWYQQALGQGPEFLTYFQNEAQLDKSGLPSDRFFAERPEGSVSTLKIQRTQQEDSAVYLCASSFGRQETYGYTFGSGTRLTVV.